The clone carrying this T cell receptor beta chain has a single count. Assay used: immunoSEQ multiplex PCR; TCRdb lists only in-frame clones, some missing. Here the sample spans 35,000 to 55,000 clones, 83% being singletons. Germline assignment: CDR1 MNHNS and CDR2 SASEGT. V was cut by 3 bases and J by 11 bases, with 17 bases left in between. The CDR3 is made up of 15 amino acids. Time point denoted: peripheral blood 6 weeks after treatment start. Locally advanced or metastatic urothelial carcinoma was present in patients. The source of the sample is a study of PD-L1 blockade in urothelial cancer. Study-level background: Male sex and bladder-origin urothelial cancer were recorded for about 90% of the roughly 30 patients. Between 0 and 3 chemotherapy regimens preceded treatment for each patient. Researchers looked at the blood 3 weeks (second dose) and 6 weeks after treatment began.

This sample comprised PBMCs, obtained around atezolizumab (anti-PD-L1) treatment. The chain couples TRBV6-1 to TRBJ1-6; tentative D call: TRBD1 (6 bases). The receptor's source is a man aged 55 to 70 with urothelial cancer. The CDR3 loop reads CASSDGGREVTPLHF. In nucleotides, the CDR3 is TGTGCCAGCAGTGACGGGGGGCGAGAGGTAACACCCCTCCACTTT.